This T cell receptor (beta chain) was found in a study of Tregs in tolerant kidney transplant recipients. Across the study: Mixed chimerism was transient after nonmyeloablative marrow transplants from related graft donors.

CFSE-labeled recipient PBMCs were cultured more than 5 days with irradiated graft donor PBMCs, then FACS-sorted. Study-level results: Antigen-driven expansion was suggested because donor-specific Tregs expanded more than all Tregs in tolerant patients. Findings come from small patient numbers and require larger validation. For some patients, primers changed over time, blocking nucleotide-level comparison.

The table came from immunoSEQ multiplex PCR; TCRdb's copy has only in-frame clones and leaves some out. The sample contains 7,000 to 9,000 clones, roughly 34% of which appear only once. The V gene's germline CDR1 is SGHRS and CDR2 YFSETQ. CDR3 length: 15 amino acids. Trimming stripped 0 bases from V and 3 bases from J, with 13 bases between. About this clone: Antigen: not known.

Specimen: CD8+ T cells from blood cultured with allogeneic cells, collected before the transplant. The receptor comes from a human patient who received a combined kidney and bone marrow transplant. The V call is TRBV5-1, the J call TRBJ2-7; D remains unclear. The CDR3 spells CASSLDPTLLYEQYF. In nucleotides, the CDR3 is TGCGCCAGCAGCTTGGATCCAACTCTTCTCTACGAGCAGTACTTC.